This T cell receptor (beta chain) was retrieved from a study of CD8 T cells in Susac syndrome (dated by TCRdb to between 2017 and 2020). Some background on the complete study: The study used repertoire sequencing to test whether antigen drove CD8+ T cell activation and differentiation in Susac syndrome. The study compared CD8+ T cell repertoire clonality among 12 healthy donors, some 14 Susac syndrome patients and some 16 multiple sclerosis patients. Results the study describes overall, beyond this receptor: The study acknowledged that relatively few individuals were included in the TCR sequencing and HLA analysis.

RNA was extracted using the RNeasy kit, and roughly 0.5 to 1 ug of the RNA was reverse transcribed with random hexamers. The immunoSEQ multiplex PCR assay, covering 54 Vbeta and 13 Jbeta segments, was used to amplify TCR beta CDR3 regions. PCR amplification bias was corrected by using a synthetic template baseline for primer optimization and computational correction. The paper's data handling went like this. Reads were annotated to V, D and J genes according to IMGT and were analyzed with immunoSEQ Analyzer, with only productive sequences retained. Clonality was calculated as one minus the Shannon entropy normalized by log2 of the number of productive unique sequences. Public and private clones were assessed among the 100 most prevalent clones of each patient and control. Clones were defined as Susac-specific when absent from the healthy and MS cohorts, from over 950 published viral clones and from other ImmuneACCESS disease sequences. In TCRdb, the public reads were trimmed at Q25 with fastp and aligned with MiXCR, with productive beta chains retained. Each entry merges the rows of one CDR3 protein and shows their most common DNA and genes. Here the V and J calls rest on TCRdb's processing, not on the authors' analysis. This sample has more than 130,000 distinct CDR3 sequences in its table, and 94% of those were observed once. The ten largest clones represent about 0.26% of the sample.

CDR1 and CDR2 were assigned from the germline V gene (reference sequence) as LGHDT and YNNKEL. The CDR3 goes from the cysteine to the phenylalanine over 17 residues. Only CDR3 DNA is held: 51 bases, read in frame from base 1. Germline trimming: 1 base from V, 10 bases from J; junction bases outside gene matches: 16. High-throughput TCR beta sequencing profiled peripheral blood CD8+ and CD4+ T cells from healthy donors, Susac syndrome patients and multiple sclerosis patients. Healthy donors were included as age- and sex-matched controls. Bulk CD8+ and CD4+ T cells were purified by magnetic negative isolation, while CD8+ TEMRA cells were enriched using FACS. Blood was drawn into EDTA tubes, processed within 24 hours, and PBMCs were isolated by density gradient centrifugation. PBMCs destined for TCR sequencing were cryopreserved in liquid nitrogen and later thawed in a 37 °C water bath. Purity of sorted or isolated CD4+, CD8+ and CD8+ TEMRA cells was at least 90%.

Comments on this clonotype: No cognate antigen has been identified for it. It has no much larger one-base neighbor in the sample; base qualities were not kept.

The receptor was isolated from a human donor in good health. The chain uses TRBV3-1 and TRBJ2-5; a stretch of 9 junction bases matches TRBD2. The source material was CD8+ T cells from PBMCs. The CDR3 loop reads CASSQVASGTLVGDQYF. The base sequence is TGTGCCAGCAGCCAAGTGGCTAGCGGGACCCTAGTGGGAGACCAGTACTTC.